The rows below give T cell receptor beta chains drawn from one sample of a study of preoperative IRX-2 immunotherapy in early breast cancer. The data were produced by immunoSEQ multiplex PCR, yet TCRdb's version contains in-frame clones alone and is incomplete. The sample carries about 98,000 clones, 75% to 90% recorded once. Sequenced material: tumor tissue, taken after IRX-2 immunotherapy. Receptors originate from a human donor with breast cancer. Each CDR3 is given with its conserved first and last residue. Each record gives: clone size, D gene, J gene, V gene, CDR3 DNA, CDR3 protein. D genes are given only for firm matches. Where a row states a size, it is once, few, many or the class of an expanded clone; other rows omit it.

>-|-|TRBJ1-2|TRBV6-4
TGTGCCAGCAGCACTCCGGGAGGCTATGGCTACACCTTC
CASSTPGGYGYTF
>-|TRBD1|TRBJ2-7|TRBV5-1
TGCGCCAGCAGCTCCACAGGGGGCAGGAGCTCCTACGAGCAGTACTTC
CASSSTGGRSSYEQYF
>medium-sized|-|TRBJ2-7|TRBV11-3
TGTGCCAGCAGTCCTACAGATCCTACTCGGGAGCAGTACTTC
CASSPTDPTREQYF
>-|-|TRBJ1-6|TRBV11-3
TGTGCCAGCAGCTTGATGGGGACCCATAATTCACCCCTCCACTTT
CASSLMGTHNSPLHF
>-|TRBD1|TRBJ1-2|TRBV11-3
TGTGCCAGCAGCTCGGACAGGGTACTAATTCATCCTACTAACTATGGCTACACCTTC
CASSSDRVLIHPTNYGYTF
>-|TRBD1|TRBJ2-2|TRBV18
TGTGCCAGCTCACACCAGACAGGGGACACCGGGGAGCTGTTTTTT
CASSHQTGDTGELFF
>-|-|TRBJ1-5|TRBV7-1
TGTGCCAGCAGCTTGGGTGCAGTCCGCAGCAATCAGCCCCAGCATTTT
CASSLGAVRSNQPQHF
>-|-|TRBJ2-3|TRBV29-1
TGCAGCTCCTCCTTAAGTGGGGATACGCAGTATTTT
CSSSLSGDTQYF
>-|-|TRBJ1-5|TRBV6-8
TGTGCCAGCAGTGAGGTGTCTGATCAGCCCCAGCATTTT
CASSEVSDQPQHF
>-|-|TRBJ1-4|TRBV19
TGTGCCAGTAGTCTGGGGCCTAATGAAAAACTGTTTTTT
CASSLGPNEKLFF
>-|-|TRBJ2-1|TRBV7-1
TGTGCCAGCAGCTCGGGACTCTTTGGTGACAATGAGCAGTTCTTC
CASSSGLFGDNEQFF
>once|-|TRBJ2-4|TRBV6-8
TGTGCCAGCAGTGGGAACCATCTTCACGTAAACATTCAGTACTTC
CASSGNHLHVNIQYF
>-|-|TRBJ1-2|TRBV28
TGTGCCAGCAGTTCCGGGACACCAGTATATGGCTACACCTTC
CASSSGTPVYGYTF
>once|-|TRBJ2-2|TRBV4-1
TGCGCCAGCAGCCAAGTGGGTAATAGGAGTCCAGGCACCGGGGAGCTGTTTTTT
CASSQVGNRSPGTGELFF
>once|-|TRBJ2-3|TRBV11-3
TGTGCCAGCGTGGAGGGGGGGGGCAGCACAGATACGCAGTATTTT
CASVEGGGSTDTQYF
>-|-|TRBJ1-2|TRBV14
TGTGCCAGCAGCGTACCCCAGCCCTATGGCTACACCTTC
CASSVPQPYGYTF
>once|TRBD2|TRBJ2-1|TRBV7-1
TGTGCCAGCAGCTTACTTCGGTTCAGGACTAGCGACAAAAATGATGAGCAGTTCTTC
CASSLLRFRTSDKNDEQFF
>-|-|TRBJ1-5|TRBV6-8
TGTGCCAGCAGTTACGTACACCATCAGCCCCAGCATTTT
CASSYVHHQPQHF
>-|-|TRBJ2-7|TRBV4-1
TGCGCCAGCAGCCAAGGGGTAGCGTACGAGCAGTACTTC
CASSQGVAYEQYF
>-|-|TRBJ1-1|TRBV6-8
TGTGCCAGCAAGGGTCTCGAGGTGAACACTGAAGCTTTCTTT
CASKGLEVNTEAFF
>-|-|TRBJ1-1|TRBV5-1
TGCGCCAGCAGCGTCCCCGGCACTGGGACTGAAGCTTTCTTT
CASSVPGTGTEAFF
>-|TRBD2|TRBJ2-1|TRBV28
TGTGCCAGCAGTTTAGAGGCTAGCGGGAGTGGTGAGCAGTTCTTC
CASSLEASGSGEQFF
>-|-|TRBJ1-1|TRBV11-3
TGTGCCAGCAGCTTAGTAGGGAGCCCCCCTTGGGCTTTCTTT
CASSLVGSPPWAFF
>once|-|TRBJ1-5|TRBV5-1
TGCGCCAGCAGCCCCAGGGGAGGGGTCCAGCCCCAGCATTTT
CASSPRGGVQPQHF
>-|TRBD1|TRBJ2-5|TRBV6-8
TGTGCCAGCAGTTATAAGGGACAGGGGCTGCAAGAGACCCAGTACTTC
CASSYKGQGLQETQYF
>-|-|TRBJ2-3|TRBV5-1
TGCGCCAGCAGCCCGGAGGTCGTAGAGGGTACGCAGTATTTT
CASSPEVVEGTQYF
>once|-|TRBJ1-2|TRBV19
TGTGCCAGTAGTTCGACCATTGGGAATGGCTACACCTTC
CASSSTIGNGYTF
>-|-|TRBJ1-1|TRBV7-1
TGTGCCAGCAGCCCCCGGGGGGAGAACACTGAAGCTTTCTTT
CASSPRGENTEAFF
>-|TRBD2|TRBJ2-2|TRBV14
TGTGCCAGCAGCCCGTTTATAGCGGGGGTCACCGGGGAGCTGTTTTTT
CASSPFIAGVTGELFF
>-|-|TRBJ2-7|TRBV28
TGTGCCAGCAGTTTAGGTCCAGTCTACGAGCAGTACTTC
CASSLGPVYEQYF
>-|TRBD1|TRBJ2-1|TRBV18
TGTGCCAGCTCATCCGATAAAGGGACAGGAGGCTACAATGAGCAGTTCTTC
CASSSDKGTGGYNEQFF
>-|-|TRBJ2-1|TRBV5-1
TGCGCCAGCAGCTTCTCGACAGCGAGCTACAATGAGCAGTTCTTC
CASSFSTASYNEQFF
>-|-|TRBJ1-3|TRBV11-3
TGTGCCAGCAGCCAAGGAGCAGGCGGCTCTGGAAACACCATATATTTT
CASSQGAGGSGNTIYF
>-|-|TRBJ1-3|TRBV28
TGTGCCAGCAGTTTAGGGTTCAGGGCAGGTGCAGGAAACACCATATATTTT
CASSLGFRAGAGNTIYF
>few|-|TRBJ1-4|TRBV11-3
TGTGCCAGCAGCAAGAGGGGGATAAGGACGGCGACAACTAATGAAAAACTGTTTTTT
CASSKRGIRTATTNEKLFF
>-|-|TRBJ1-1|TRBV11-3
TGTGCCAGCAGCACACCGACAGGAACGAACACTGAAGCTTTCTTT
CASSTPTGTNTEAFF
>-|-|TRBJ1-3|TRBV10-1
TGCGCCAGCAGTAACTCTGGAAACACCATATATTTT
CASSNSGNTIYF
>-|TRBD1|TRBJ1-6|TRBV11-3
TGTGCCAGCAGCGAGCGACAGGGGAGCTCCTATAATTCACCCCTCCACTTT
CASSERQGSSYNSPLHF
>-|-|TRBJ2-7|TRBV28
TGTGCCAGCAGTTATTGGGACAGGGGAACTAGCGGGAGCTTCTCCTACGAGCAGTACTTC
CASSYWDRGTSGSFSYEQYF
>-|-|TRBJ1-3|TRBV5-1
TGCGCCAGCAGCTTGCCGGGGGCTGGAAACACCATATATTTT
CASSLPGAGNTIYF
>-|TRBD2|TRBJ2-2|TRBV6-8
TGTGCCATCAGTCCCGGACTAGCGACCACCGGGGAGCTGTTTTTT
CAISPGLATTGELFF
>-|-|TRBJ2-3|TRBV29-1
TGCAGCGTTGACGGCAGCACAGATACGCAGTATTTT
CSVDGSTDTQYF
>once|-|TRBJ1-3|TRBV14
TGTGCCAGCAAGTTCCACTCTGGAAACACCATATATTTT
CASKFHSGNTIYF
>-|-|TRBJ2-2|TRBV25-1
TGTGCCAGCCGGAGGGATAACAATGCCCTGGAGCTGTTTTTT
CASRRDNNALELFF
>-|-|TRBJ2-2|TRBV19
TGTGCCAGTAGTGACACAGGGTACACCGGGGAGCTGTTTTTT
CASSDTGYTGELFF
>-|-|TRBJ1-3|TRBV19
TGTGCCAGTATCGACCTTGCAGTTGGAAACACCATATATTTT
CASIDLAVGNTIYF
>-|TRBD1|TRBJ1-2|TRBV28
TGTGCCAGCCGGGACAGGGGCGGTTGGTATGGCTACACCTTC
CASRDRGGWYGYTF